A single T cell receptor (beta chain) is shown here with its context. Its antigen is not known. The sample belongs to a study of cytomegalovirus exposure and HLA in healthy donors. Study findings and constraints: In a later analysis, HLA-associated beta chains showed higher expansion and lower generation probabilities than comparable chains. Later analysis identified about 18,000 TCR beta sequences associated with HLA alleles, using a false discovery rate threshold of 0.05. Later on, analysis showed that most CMV-associated TCR beta chains appeared to be HLA-restricted.

A multiplex PCR was run with 60 Vbeta primers and 13 Jbeta primers. Original processing notes: Roughly 11 million of the about 80 million unique TCR beta chains counted in a later analysis were shared. Only in-frame clones appear in the TCRdb table, and some are missing; sequencing was by immunoSEQ multiplex PCR. D and trimming come from the DNA, and the V and J calls and clone size come from that table. The data show over 110,000 clones, with about four fifths seen just once and 2.4% held by the top ten. Germline values: CDR1 MGHRA, CDR2 YSYEKL. With V trimmed by 2 bases and J by 3 bases, 5 bases remained unmatched. This CDR3 is 15 amino acids long.

Sequencing was performed on PBMCs. The J gene is TRBJ2-7, the V gene TRBV4-1, with 9 bases aligning to TRBD1. The sequence was obtained from a woman younger than 35 in good health and CMV-seropositive. In DNA form, the CDR3 reads TGCGCCAGCAGCCAATTCGGACAGGGGATCTACGAGCAGTACTTC. This sequence encodes CASSQFGQGIYEQYF.